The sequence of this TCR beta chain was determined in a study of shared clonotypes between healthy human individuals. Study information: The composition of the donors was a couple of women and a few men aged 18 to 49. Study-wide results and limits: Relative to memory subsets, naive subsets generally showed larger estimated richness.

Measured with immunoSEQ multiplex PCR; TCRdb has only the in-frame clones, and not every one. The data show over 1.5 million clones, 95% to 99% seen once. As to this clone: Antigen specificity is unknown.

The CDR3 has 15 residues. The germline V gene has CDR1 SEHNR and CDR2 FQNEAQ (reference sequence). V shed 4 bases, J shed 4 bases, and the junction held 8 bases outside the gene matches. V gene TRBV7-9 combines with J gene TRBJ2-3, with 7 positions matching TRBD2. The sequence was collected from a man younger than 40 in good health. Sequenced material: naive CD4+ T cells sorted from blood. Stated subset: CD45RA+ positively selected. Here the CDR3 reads CASSWAGERSDTQYF. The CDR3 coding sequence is TGTGCCAGCAGCTGGGCGGGAGAACGATCAGATACGCAGTATTTT.